Shown below are 29 T cell receptor beta chains from a single sample sequenced in a study of response to subunit inactivated influenza vaccine. TCRdb reprocessed the RT-PCR reads via MiXCR and lists one record per CDR3 protein. The profile shows hundreds of thousands of distinct CDR3 sequences, 21% of them singletons. The source material was PBMCs from blood, sampled less than 22 months after vaccination. The receptors derive from a man between 50 and 69 years old who received an inactivated influenza vaccine.

The chain employs TRBV5-1 and TRBJ1-3, with D unclear. V shed 0 bases and J shed 2 bases, with 9 bases lying between them. The germline gives CDR1 SGHRS, CDR2 YFSETQ. CDR3 length: 15 amino acids. The CDR3 nucleotides are TGCGCCAGCAGCTTGGATGGTTATCCTGGAAACACCATATATTTT. Protein sequence: CASSLDGYPGNTIYF.

About this clonotype itself: With a much larger clone just one base away, this may be a read error. V is TRBV12-3 or TRBV12-4 and J is TRBJ1-5, with a tentative D call TRBD1 (6 bases). CDR3 length: 12 amino acids. V dropped 5 bases and J dropped 11 bases, with 13 bases sitting between them. The CDR3 DNA reads TGTGCCAGCAGTAGGGGGAACCAGGCCCAGCATTTT. It encodes CASSRGNQAQHF.

The V and J genes are TRBV28 and TRBJ1-1; D not certain. CDR3 length equals 13 residues. The germline V gene encodes CDR1 MDHEN and CDR2 SYDVKM. Between the trimmed V and J ends, which lost 3 bases and 4 bases, there was a span of 9 bases. Here the CDR3 DNA reads TGTGCCAGCAGTTTTGGGAGGAGCACTGAAGCTTTCTTT. This gives the protein CASSFGRSTEAFF.

This clonotype was seen a few times. This chain connects TRBV5-1 to TRBJ2-7, with D possibly TRBD2 on 5 matching bases. V gave up 0 bases and J gave up 6 bases, with 16 bases separating them. CDR1 and CDR2 from the germline V gene are SGHRS and YFSETQ. This CDR3 contains 15 residues. The CDR3 is CASSLDGSAGVEQYF. CDR3 coding DNA: TGCGCCAGCAGCTTGGATGGTAGCGCCGGGGTCGAGCAGTACTTC.

The chain is built from TRBV28 and TRBJ2-1; 7 bases align to TRBD1. J gave up 9 bases and V 4 bases, and 12 bases lay outside the gene matches. Germline V gives CDR1 MDHEN, CDR2 SYDVKM. This CDR3 region has 15 residues. CDR3 in amino acids: CASSSGTEYWGEQFF. DNA for the CDR3: TGTGCCAGCAGTTCCGGGACAGAGTATTGGGGTGAGCAGTTCTTC.

This clonotype was seen more than once but under ten times. The chain uses TRBV7-9 and TRBJ2-1; no definite D call. V was pared by 3 bases and J by 0 bases, with 12 bases between. Germline V gives CDR1 SEHNR, CDR2 FQNEAQ (reference sequence). This CDR3 contains 16 residues. The DNA of the CDR3 is TGTGCCAGCAGCTTGTTCGGGCCCTACTCCTACAATGAGCAGTTCTTC. This gives the protein CASSLFGPYSYNEQFF.

This sequence joins TRBV7-3 and TRBJ2-1; the match to TRBD2 covers 11 bases. Germline values: CDR1 SGHTA, CDR2 FQGTGA. Germline trimming cut 5 bases from V and 3 bases from J; bases unmatched to any gene: 3. CDR3 length: 15 residues. The CDR3 sequence: CASSTLAGGYNEQFF. The CDR3 coding sequence is TGTGCCAGCAGCACCCTAGCGGGAGGCTACAATGAGCAGTTCTTC.

The sample holds a few counts of this clonotype. The chain couples TRBV10-3 to TRBJ1-2, with TRBD1 matching 9 bases. Trimming took 5 bases from V and 4 from J; bases not matched to a gene: 14. In germline, CDR1 is ENHRY, CDR2 SYGVKD. This CDR3 has 17 amino acids. CDR3 nucleotides: TGTGCCATCAGTCCCGGGACAGGGAAGGAAGGCGGCTATGGCTACACCTTC. Translation: CAISPGTGKEGGYGYTF.

This clonotype was recorded many times. This chain connects TRBV20-1 to TRBJ1-1; D ambiguous. V dropped 5 bases and J dropped 4 bases, with 14 bases sitting between them. The CDR3 sequence is 13 residues long. CDR1 is DFQATT, CDR2 SNEGSKA, per germline (reference sequence). CDR3 sequence reads: CSAPPWTGTEAFF. The CDR3 nucleotides read TGCAGTGCTCCCCCCTGGACGGGCACTGAAGCTTTCTTT.

V usage is TRBV7-2 and J usage is TRBJ2-3; no clear D gene. This CDR3 has 15 amino acids. Per germline, CDR1 SGHTA and CDR2 FQGNSA. V lost 0 bases and J 4 bases, leaving 11 bases between the germline ends. DNA for the CDR3: TGTGCCAGCAGCTTAGCCTTGGAGCGCGCAGATACGCAGTATTTT. Translating gives CASSLALERADTQYF. The whole variable domain, remainder taken from reference TRBV7-2 and TRBJ2-3, is GAGVSQSPSNKVTEKGKDVELRCDPISGHTALYWYRQSLGQGLEFLIYFQGNSAPDKSGLPSDRFSAERTGGSVSTLTIQRTQQEDSAVYLCASSLALERADTQYFGPGTRLTVL.

CDR3 residues: CASSQDPPDPGPQGTIAWAQHF. The CDR3 DNA reads as TGCGCCAGCAGCCAAGACCCACCTGATCCGGGACCGCAAGGGACTATAGCTTGGGCCCAGCATTTT. This chain links TRBV4-1 with TRBJ1-5; a possible D gene is TRBD1 (5 bases). V was cut by 0 bases and J by 11 bases, with 38 bases left in between. The germline V gene has CDR1 MGHRA and CDR2 YSYEKL. The CDR3 is 22 residues long.

The chain couples TRBV15 to TRBJ1-3; D gene ambiguous. Trimming removed 4 bases from V and 0 bases from J, with 10 bases in between. The germline V gene has CDR1 LNHNV and CDR2 YYDKDF (reference sequence). The CDR3 has 15 amino acids. CDR3 nucleotide sequence: TGTGCCACCAGCAACTACGGTTACTCTGGAAACACCATATATTTT. Residues: CATSNYGYSGNTIYF.

This chain links TRBV20-1 with TRBJ1-5, with D unresolved. The CDR3 extends over 15 amino acids. V gave up 2 bases and J gave up 0 bases, with 11 bases separating them. Germline V gene lookup returns CDR1 DFQATT and CDR2 SNEGSKA (reference sequence). For the CDR3, the DNA is TGCAGTGCTAGATTGGGTTCTAATAGCAATCAGCCCCAGCATTTT. Protein: CSARLGSNSNQPQHF.

The chain recombines TRBV5-6 with TRBJ1-4; no clear D. The CDR3 contains 11 residues. In germline, CDR1 is SGHDT, CDR2 YYEEEE. V dropped 4 bases and J dropped 11 bases, with 9 bases sitting between them. As DNA, the CDR3 is TGTGCCAGCAGCCGGAATGGGAAACTGTTTTTT. Translated, it gives CASSRNGKLFF. Together with reference TRBV5-6 and TRBJ1-4, the CDR3 gives the full variable domain: DAGVTQSPTHLIKTRGQQVTLRCSPKSGHDTVSWYQQALGQGPQFIFQYYEEEERQRGNFPDRFSGHQFPNYSSELNVNALLLGDSALYLCASSRNGKLFFGSGTQLSVL.

This clonotype was counted between two and nine times. The chain couples TRBV29-1 to TRBJ1-2; D is undetermined. This CDR3 has 13 amino acids. The V gene lost 0 bases and the J gene lost 4 bases, with 9 bases spanning the gap. Germline V CDR1 and CDR2: SQVTM, ANQGSEA. The CDR3 DNA is TGCAGCGTTGAAGATCTGGGATTCTATGGCTACACCTTC. Translating gives CSVEDLGFYGYTF.

V usage is TRBV12-3 or TRBV12-4 and J usage is TRBJ2-7; 8 nucleotides match TRBD1. CDR3 length: 16 amino acids. The junction had 10 bases not matched to a gene; V was cut back by 0 bases and J by 6 bases. The CDR3 here is CASSLARTGNEGEQYF. In DNA form, the CDR3 reads TGTGCCAGCAGTTTAGCGCGGACAGGGAATGAAGGCGAGCAGTACTTC.

The chain combines TRBV20-1 with TRBJ2-1, with D possibly TRBD2 on 6 matching bases. From germline, CDR1 is DFQATT and CDR2 SNEGSKA (reference sequence). This CDR3 has 16 amino acids. The V end was cut by 5 bases, the J end by 0 bases, with 17 bases between. The CDR3 reads CSAPKPGGSSYNEQFF. The DNA of the CDR3 is TGCAGTGCTCCAAAACCCGGAGGGTCCTCCTACAATGAGCAGTTCTTC.

The chain employs TRBV27 and TRBJ2-1; D ambiguous. This CDR3 is 18 amino acids long. CDR1 is MNHEY and CDR2 is SMNVEV in the germline V gene (reference sequence). With 4 bases removed from V and 6 bases from J, the gap between germline ends came to 25 bases. The CDR3 spells CASSWLGFNSPFPNEQFF. The CDR3 nucleotides read TGTGCCAGCAGTTGGTTAGGATTCAACTCCCCGTTTCCCAATGAGCAGTTCTTC.

The chain is built from TRBV28 and TRBJ1-2; no clear D. The CDR3 is 14 amino acids. Trimming removed 2 bases at V and 0 bases at J, with 7 bases between. Germline V CDR1 and CDR2: MDHEN, SYDVKM. CDR3 in DNA: TGTGCCAGCAGTTTAATGGGCACTAACTATGGCTACACCTTC. Encoded protein: CASSLMGTNYGYTF.

This clonotype occurred a few times. The chain recombines TRBV30 with TRBJ1-2; TRBD1 is a possible D gene (5 bases). CDR1 and CDR2 from the germline V gene are GTSNPN and SVGIG (reference sequence). The CDR3 has 13 residues. Deletions cut 2 bases from V and 4 bases from J, with 11 bases between. This chain's CDR3 is CAWSRQPSYGYTF. In DNA form, the CDR3 reads TGTGCCTGGAGTCGACAGCCGTCCTATGGCTACACCTTC.

This chain uses TRBV5-8 with TRBJ1-2; a possible D gene is TRBD1 (5 bases). V lost 4 bases to trimming and J lost 5 bases, with 15 bases between them. Germline assignment: CDR1 SGHTS and CDR2 YDEGEE. This CDR3 has 14 residues. The CDR3 sequence: CASSRPGLAYGYTF. CDR3 in DNA: TGTGCCAGCAGCCGCCCGGGGCTAGCGTATGGCTACACCTTC. Full variable domain (remainder filled in from reference TRBV5-8 and TRBJ1-2): EAGVTQSPTHLIKTRGQQATLRCSPISGHTSVYWYQQALGLGLQFLLWYDEGEERNRGNFPPRFSGRQFPNYSSELNVNALELEDSALYLCASSRPGLAYGYTFGSGTRLTVV.

This clonotype was recorded many times. The chain has TRBV5-1 and TRBJ1-2; D not resolved. The CDR3 contains 16 residues. The V and J ends lost 0 bases and 8 bases respectively, with 20 bases between them. From germline, CDR1 is SGHRS and CDR2 YFSETQ. The CDR3 nucleotides are TGCGCCAGCAGCTTGGGGCATGCGAGCACGGTACGAGGCTACACCTTC. Encoded protein: CASSLGHASTVRGYTF. The variable domain in full, with the rest retrieved from reference TRBV5-1 and TRBJ1-2, is KAGVTQTPRYLIKTRGQQVTLSCSPISGHRSVSWYQQTPGQGLQFLFEYFSETQRNKGNFPGRFSGRQFSNSRSEMNVSTLELGDSALYLCASSLGHASTVRGYTFGSGTRLTVV.

The V gene is TRBV4-3, the J gene TRBJ2-3; D possibly corresponds to TRBD1 (5 bases). The germline CDR1 and CDR2 sequences are LGHNA and YSLEER. Between the trimmed V and J ends, which lost 0 bases and 4 bases, there was a span of 11 bases. The CDR3 covers 15 residues. The CDR3 reads CASSQDTGVADTQYF. Written as DNA, the CDR3 is TGCGCCAGCAGCCAAGACACAGGAGTAGCAGATACGCAGTATTTT.

This clonotype has a handful of counts. V gene TRBV7-9 combines with J gene TRBJ1-1; TRBD1 might be the D (6 bases). The germline CDR1 and CDR2 sequences are SEHNR and FQNEAQ (reference sequence). The ends were cut back, 0 bases at V and 0 bases at J, with 14 bases in the middle. The CDR3 covers 17 residues. CDR3 DNA sequence: TGTGCCAGCAGCTTAGCGCAGGGACGGGGGCTGAACACTGAAGCTTTCTTT. This codes for CASSLAQGRGLNTEAFF.

This clonotype has only one observation. The rearrangement uses TRBV7-6 and TRBJ2-7; D is uncertain. Trimming removed 5 bases from V and 0 bases from J, with 11 bases in between. The germline V gene encodes CDR1 SGHVS and CDR2 FNYEAQ. The CDR3 sequence is 14 residues long. CDR3: CASSTTESSYEQYF. CDR3 sequence (DNA): TGTGCCAGCAGCACGACGGAGAGCTCCTACGAGCAGTACTTC.

This clonotype was detected a few times. The gene calls are TRBV19 and TRBJ1-1; D gene uncertain. The CDR3 extends over 14 amino acids. Trimming cost V 10 bases and J 0 bases, with 15 bases left between them. The V gene's germline CDR1 is LNHDA and CDR2 SQIVND (reference sequence). This chain's CDR3 is CATLSLGMNTEAFF. The CDR3 DNA sequence: TGTGCCACGTTATCGCTCGGGATGAACACTGAAGCTTTCTTT.

The CDR3 bases are TGCAGCGGGGGGGGGGGTTTGAACACTGAAGCTTTCTTT. Translating it yields CSGGGGLNTEAFF. The chain recombines TRBV29-1 with TRBJ1-1; TRBD1 is a possible D gene (5 bases). This CDR3 is 13 amino acids long. Trimming took off 7 bases at V and 0 bases at J, with 12 bases between the two ends. Germline assignment: CDR1 SQVTM and CDR2 ANQGSEA.

The V gene is TRBV4-2, the J gene TRBJ2-2; 9 bases are a match to TRBD1. V was clipped by 4 bases and J by 5 bases; unmatched bases: 8. The germline CDR1 and CDR2 sequences are LGHNA and YNFKEQ. The CDR3 runs to 16 residues. The CDR3 reads CASSRPGQGMTGELFF. The CDR3 DNA follows: TGTGCCAGCAGCCGACCGGGACAGGGAATGACCGGGGAGCTGTTTTTT.

A few counts support this clonotype. This rearrangement joins TRBV6-2 or TRBV6-3 to TRBJ2-2; D is perhaps TRBD2 (6 bases). The V gene lost 6 bases and the J gene lost 5 bases, with 13 bases spanning the gap. Germline assignment: CDR1 MNHEY and CDR2 SVGEGT. CDR3 size: 14 residues. The CDR3 region has the DNA TGTGCCAGCAGGAACCCCGGGACTACCGGGGAGCTGTTTTTT. Its translation is CASRNPGTTGELFF.